The rows below give T cell receptor beta chains drawn from one sample of a study of molecular identifiers for immune sequencing clone quantification. TCRdb used MiXCR to reprocess the PCR reads, holding one entry per CDR3 protein. The profile shows fewer than 350,000 distinct CDR3 sequences, roughly a quarter of them singletons. Sequencing input: naive CD8+ T cells from blood, with Jurkat cell RNA spiked in. Source of these receptors: a human donor in good health. Some libraries in this study had Jurkat cell RNA spiked in. The CDR3 runs from the conserved cysteine through the conserved F or W.

J gene: TRBJ2-1; V gene: TRBV7-9; CDR3 protein: CASSSRDPSRTSMYEQFF
J gene: TRBJ1-3; V gene: TRBV29-1; CDR3 protein: CSVSKGNTIYF
J gene: TRBJ1-1; V gene: TRBV6-6; CDR3 protein: CASSPVGGGWLAEAFF
J gene: TRBJ1-5; V gene: TRBV7-2; CDR3 protein: CASSLAGQQPQHF
J gene: TRBJ1-6; V gene: TRBV12-3/TRBV12-4; CDR3 protein: CASSSGQGDNSPLHF
J gene: TRBJ2-3; V gene: TRBV12-5; CDR3 protein: CASGLQTLSWDTGFSTDTQYF
J gene: TRBJ2-6; V gene: TRBV19; CDR3 protein: CASRRDTLSGANVLTF
J gene: TRBJ1-3; V gene: TRBV7-9; CDR3 protein: CASIGRNSGNTIYF
J gene: TRBJ2-6; V gene: TRBV27; CDR3 protein: CASSPLQGSANVLTF
J gene: TRBJ2-2; V gene: TRBV28; CDR3 protein: CASSLLYGANTGELFF
J gene: TRBJ2-5; V gene: TRBV6-5; CDR3 protein: CASSDRPPKTQYF
J gene: TRBJ2-3; V gene: TRBV27; CDR3 protein: CASSSPGLSTDTQYF
J gene: TRBJ2-2; V gene: TRBV19; CDR3 protein: CASSPGPSGTWELFF
J gene: TRBJ2-7; V gene: TRBV28; CDR3 protein: CASSFRGPTPYEQYF
J gene: TRBJ2-5; V gene: TRBV5-4; CDR3 protein: CASSAPGPQSF
J gene: TRBJ2-5; V gene: TRBV20-1; CDR3 protein: CSARGTSRETQYF
J gene: TRBJ2-5; V gene: TRBV6-5; CDR3 protein: CASSLLAARETQYF
J gene: TRBJ1-2; V gene: TRBV5-4; CDR3 protein: CASSLHGNYGYTF
J gene: TRBJ2-2; V gene: TRBV12-3/TRBV12-4; CDR3 protein: CASSFVAANTGELFF
J gene: TRBJ2-7; V gene: TRBV7-3; CDR3 protein: CVSSLEAGYEQYF
J gene: TRBJ2-3; V gene: TRBV20-1; CDR3 protein: CSARILSTAPMTDTQYF
J gene: TRBJ2-2; V gene: TRBV2; CDR3 protein: CAGSGPSGYTGELFF
J gene: TRBJ2-7; V gene: TRBV7-9; CDR3 protein: CASGYRDSSYEQNF
J gene: TRBJ2-2; V gene: TRBV2; CDR3 protein: CASSEYDSPSGELFF
J gene: TRBJ2-7; V gene: TRBV20-1; CDR3 protein: CSARWGAESYEQYF
J gene: TRBJ2-1; V gene: TRBV4-1; CDR3 protein: CASSKGDEQFF
J gene: TRBJ1-1; V gene: TRBV14; CDR3 protein: CASSQESRRTEAFF
J gene: TRBJ2-3; V gene: TRBV29-1; CDR3 protein: CSVGGSGGPSTDTQYF
J gene: TRBJ1-2; V gene: TRBV4-1; CDR3 protein: CASSQDPEAGAEGYTF
J gene: TRBJ2-7; V gene: TRBV4-1; CDR3 protein: CASSQEEWTSGRYEQYF
J gene: TRBJ2-5; V gene: TRBV15; CDR3 protein: CATSRSGPAETQYF
J gene: TRBJ2-5; V gene: TRBV2; CDR3 protein: CASMGRLAEGTQYF